The 18 T cell receptor beta chains listed next were all sequenced from one sample in a study of blood T cell repertoires in COVID-19. TCRdb keeps only in-frame clones here, not all; method: immunoSEQ multiplex PCR. Here the sample spans 200,000 to 250,000 clones, roughly 85% being singletons. Sample: peripheral blood. Source of these receptors: a woman of 80 years or more with acute or convalescent COVID-19.

This chain connects TRBV5-4 to TRBJ1-2; 7 positions match TRBD1. Looked up from germline, CDR1 is SGHNT and CDR2 is YYREEE (reference sequence). After removal of 4 bases from V and 6 bases from J, the junction contained 15 bases not matched to a gene. This CDR3 has 16 residues. Here the CDR3 DNA reads TGTGCCAGCAGCCCAGCAAACAGGGGTCCCCGAGATGGCTACACCTTC. Translation gives CASSPANRGPRDGYTF.

The V and J genes are TRBV15 and TRBJ1-2; D is unresolved. The CDR3 contains 14 residues. Trimming stripped 0 bases from V and 8 bases from J, with 13 bases between. In germline, CDR1 is LNHNV, CDR2 YYDKDF (reference sequence). CDR3 loop: CATSRDRNFGGYTF. The CDR3 nucleotides read TGTGCCACCAGCAGAGATCGGAATTTCGGGGGCTACACCTTC.

This CDR3 reads CASSEGQGRVHEQYF. DNA for the CDR3: TGTGCCAGCAGTGAAGGACAGGGAAGGGTCCACGAGCAGTACTTC. V and J are TRBV2 and TRBJ2-7; 7 bases are shared with TRBD1. Germline V lookup: CDR1 SNHLY, CDR2 FYNNEI. The CDR3 is made up of 15 amino acids. Unmatched junction bases numbered 8, after V lost 1 base and J lost 5 bases.

This clone was recorded only once. V is TRBV6-2 or TRBV6-3 and J is TRBJ1-5; TRBD1 aligns across 10 bases. Unmatched junction bases numbered 9, after V lost 5 bases and J lost 2 bases. Germline CDR1 is MNHEY and CDR2 is SVGEGT. This CDR3 comprises 17 residues. CDR3 in amino acids: CASSPYGTGDRNQPQHF. As DNA, the CDR3 is TGTGCCAGCAGTCCCTACGGGACAGGGGATCGCAATCAGCCCCAGCATTTT.

The chain links TRBV12-5 to TRBJ2-2; D might be TRBD2 (6 bases). V was clipped by 6 bases and J by 6 bases, with 17 bases between them. The germline V gene encodes CDR1 LGHNT and CDR2 FRNRAP. The CDR3 loop spans 15 amino acids. CDR3 in DNA: TGTGCTAGTGGCCCCTCCGGGGGAAGGCCCGGGGAGCTGTTTTTT. Protein: CASGPSGGRPGELFF.

The genes are TRBV5-1 and TRBJ2-7; 8 nucleotides agree with TRBD1. With V trimmed by 5 bases and J by 7 bases, 8 bases remained unmatched. The germline V gene encodes CDR1 SGHRS and CDR2 YFSETQ. The CDR3 has 13 residues. CDR3: CASSRRGQEEQYF. For the CDR3, the DNA is TGCGCCAGCAGTCGCAGGGGGCAGGAAGAGCAGTACTTC.

The chain carries TRBV2 and TRBJ2-5, with 10 bases identical to TRBD2. V lost 5 bases, J lost 4 bases, and 10 bases stayed unmatched. The CDR3 is 16 amino acids. Germline CDR1 SNHLY, CDR2 FYNNEI. CDR3 bases: TGTGCCAGCAGTAGGGGGAGCGGGGGGGCCAGAGAGACCCAGTACTTC. This gives the protein CASSRGSGGARETQYF.

V gene TRBV6-2 or TRBV6-3 combines with J gene TRBJ1-1; D gene ambiguous. Trimming shortened V by 4 bases and J by 1 base, and 10 bases separated the two germline ends. This CDR3 comprises 14 residues. Germline lookup yields CDR1 MNHEY and CDR2 SVGEGT. CDR3 in DNA: TGTGCCAGCAGTTTCTTGGGCCAGAACACTGAAGCTTTCTTT. This sequence encodes CASSFLGQNTEAFF.

V usage is TRBV19 and J usage is TRBJ1-5; 9 bases are shared with TRBD1. The germline V gene has CDR1 LNHDA and CDR2 SQIVND (reference sequence). The CDR3 length is 16 residues. V was pared by 3 bases and J by 6 bases, with 9 bases of the junction left unmatched. Here the CDR3 DNA reads TGTGCCAGTAGTATGTTTCTAGGACAGGGGCGTCAGCCCCAGCATTTT. Residues: CASSMFLGQGRQPQHF.

The chain combines TRBV7-9 with TRBJ2-7, with TRBD1 as a possible D gene (6 bases). Trimming stripped 5 bases from V and 6 bases from J, with 11 bases between. Germline V gene data show CDR1 as SEHNR and CDR2 as FQNEAQ (reference sequence). CDR3 length: 12 residues. Here the CDR3 reads CASSATGSEQYF. Written as DNA, the CDR3 is TGTGCCAGCAGCGCAACAGGGTCCGAGCAGTACTTC. The variable domain in full, completed from reference TRBV7-9 and TRBJ2-7, reads DTGVSQNPRHKITKRGQNVTFRCDPISEHNRLYWYRQTLGQGPEFLTYFQNEAQLEKSRLLSDRFSAERPKGSFSTLEIQRTEQGDSAMYLCASSATGSEQYFGPGTRLTVT.

This chain uses TRBV6-2 or TRBV6-3 with TRBJ2-2; 7 bases line up with TRBD2. V shed 0 bases, J shed 4 bases, and the junction held 17 bases outside the gene matches. Germline CDR1 and CDR2: MNHEY and SVGEGT. The CDR3 runs 20 residues. The CDR3 loop reads CASSYSVSTRLASSTGELFF. CDR3 nucleotide sequence: TGTGCCAGCAGTTACTCAGTCAGTACAAGACTAGCAAGTAGCACCGGGGAGCTGTTTTTT.

The chain employs TRBV5-4 and TRBJ2-2; TRBD1 aligns across 9 bases. CDR3 length: 16 residues. Trimming at V came to 2 bases and at J to 7 bases, leaving 9 bases not matched to a gene. The germline V gene encodes CDR1 SGHNT and CDR2 YYREEE (reference sequence). The CDR3: CASSFDTGGAVGELFF. CDR3 nucleotide sequence: TGTGCCAGCAGCTTCGATACAGGGGGCGCGGTCGGGGAGCTGTTTTTT.

The J gene is TRBJ1-1, the V gene TRBV7-2; weak D call: TRBD1 (5 bases). Germline lookup yields CDR1 SGHTA and CDR2 FQGNSA. V lost 3 bases and J 4 bases, leaving 12 bases between the germline ends. This CDR3 is 14 amino acids long. In DNA form, the CDR3 reads TGTGCCAGCAGCTTCCAACAGGTCGGCACTGAAGCTTTCTTT. It codes for CASSFQQVGTEAFF.

This clone appeared once. The chain carries TRBV7-8 and TRBJ1-1; D possibly corresponds to TRBD1 (5 bases). The CDR3 sequence is 15 residues long. Germline V CDR1 and CDR2: SGHVS, FQNEAQ. Trimming took off 6 bases at V and 5 bases at J, with 19 bases between the two ends. The CDR3 loop reads CASSLTIAGGTEAFF. CDR3 DNA: TGTGCCAGCAGTCTAACGATCGCGGGGGGTACTGAAGCTTTCTTT. The variable domain in full, with the rest retrieved from reference TRBV7-8 and TRBJ1-1, is GAGVSQSPRYKVAKRGQDVALRCDPISGHVSLFWYQQALGQGPEFLTYFQNEAQLDKSGLPSDRFFAERPEGSVSTLKIQRTQQEDSAVYLCASSLTIAGGTEAFFGQGTRLTVV.

This clone occurred once. The rearrangement links TRBV5-1 to TRBJ2-3, with 9 bases that match TRBD2. In germline, CDR1 is SGHRS, CDR2 YFSETQ. V shed 1 base and J 6 bases; nucleotides not matched to a gene: 9. The CDR3 length is 16 residues. The CDR3 protein is CASSLTWRGGPDTQYF. Written as DNA, the CDR3 is TGCGCCAGCAGCTTGACGTGGCGGGGGGGCCCGGATACGCAGTATTTT.

At least ten counts were recorded for this clone. This chain uses TRBV3-1 (or the pseudogene TRBV3-2) with TRBJ2-5; D might be TRBD2 (7 bases). Trimming shortened V by 0 bases and J by 0 bases, and 23 bases separated the two germline ends. Germline CDR1 is LGHDT and CDR2 is YNNKEL (reference sequence). The CDR3 loop spans 20 amino acids. The CDR3 region is CASSQDRGGLRGAYQETQYF. CDR3 sequence (DNA): TGTGCCAGCAGCCAAGATCGAGGTGGGTTACGGGGGGCGTACCAAGAGACCCAGTACTTC.

The genes are TRBV6-2 or TRBV6-3 and TRBJ2-7, with D unresolved. V lost 0 bases to trimming and J lost 3 bases, with 9 bases between them. CDR1 and CDR2 from the germline V gene are MNHEY and SVGEGT. The CDR3 length is 14 residues. CDR3 residues: CASSYSGGRYEQYF. The CDR3, as DNA: TGTGCCAGCAGTTACTCGGGTGGGCGCTACGAGCAGTACTTC.

This clone was observed a handful of times. The chain recombines TRBV11-3 with TRBJ1-1; no definite D call. Germline-derived CDR1 and CDR2 are SGHNT and YENEEA. V dropped 5 bases and J dropped 2 bases, with 6 bases sitting between them. The CDR3 is made up of 12 amino acids. The CDR3 coding sequence is TGTGCCAGCAGCCCTACCAACACTGAAGCTTTCTTT. Its translation is CASSPTNTEAFF.